These 23 T cell receptor beta chains share one sample of origin, sequenced in a study of T cell responses to AZD1222 COVID-19 vaccine. TCRdb's table, derived via immunoSEQ multiplex PCR, lists solely in-frame clones and lacks some. The profile shows around 120,000 clones, roughly 87% of them singletons. The input for sequencing was peripheral blood, taken on day 0 of AZD1222 vaccination. The receptors derive from an adult in good health.

V usage is TRBV2 and J usage is TRBJ1-6; D gene unclear. Looked up from germline, CDR1 is SNHLY and CDR2 is FYNNEI. This CDR3 spans 15 amino acids. Between the trimmed V and J ends, which lost 2 bases and 0 bases, there was a span of 5 bases. The CDR3 DNA sequence: TGTGCCAGCAGTGAACGGAGCTCCTATAATTCACCCCTCCACTTT. Its translation is CASSERSSYNSPLHF.

J is TRBJ1-4 and V is TRBV3-1 (or the pseudogene TRBV3-2), with D unclear. Germline CDR1 reads LGHDT; CDR2 reads YNNKEL (reference sequence). The CDR3 is 14 residues long. Trimming took off 5 bases at V and 0 bases at J, with 7 bases between the two ends. CDR3 region: CASSSRATNEKLFF. The CDR3 region has the DNA TGTGCCAGCAGCTCACGTGCAACTAATGAAAAACTGTTTTTT.

The J gene is TRBJ1-4, the V gene TRBV6-5; possibly TRBD1 for D (6 bases). The CDR3 consists of 14 residues. Germline values: CDR1 MNHEY, CDR2 SVGAGI. Trimming removed 5 bases from V and 4 bases from J, with 11 bases in between. The CDR3 region has the DNA TGTGCCAGCAGTCGGACAGAACATAATGAAAAACTGTTTTTT. Translation: CASSRTEHNEKLFF.

The rearrangement links TRBV20-1 to TRBJ2-2, with D unresolved. Germline V lookup: CDR1 DFQATT, CDR2 SNEGSKA (reference sequence). Deletions cut 3 bases from V and 8 bases from J, with 22 bases between. The CDR3 covers 16 residues. CDR3 in DNA: TGCAGTGCTAGTCTAGGGTCGTCGCCCAGGCGAGGGGAGCTGTTTTTT. Translation: CSASLGSSPRRGELFF.

The CDR3 is CASSSGGSGDEGQYF. The DNA of the CDR3 is TGTGCCAGCAGCTCCGGGGGTAGTGGGGATGAGGGGCAGTATTTT. This chain uses TRBV7-2 with TRBJ2-3, with a tentative D call TRBD2 (6 bases). The ends were cut back, 4 bases at V and 11 bases at J, with 22 bases in the middle. Germline V gene data show CDR1 as SGHTA and CDR2 as FQGNSA. This CDR3 comprises 15 residues.

This clone was observed a single time. The chain uses TRBV11-3 and TRBJ2-1, with 10 bases fitting TRBD2. Per germline, CDR1 SGHNT and CDR2 YENEEA. The V and J ends lost 5 bases and 6 bases, in that order; junction bases with no gene match: 22. This CDR3 has 20 residues. The CDR3 nucleotides read TGTGCCAGCAGCCCTAGCGGGCTAGCGGGAGTCCTTTATGGGGGCAATGAGCAGTTCTTC. Translated, it gives CASSPSGLAGVLYGGNEQFF.

The V gene is TRBV5-1, the J gene TRBJ1-5; 7 nucleotides line up with TRBD1. Germline V gene lookup returns CDR1 SGHRS and CDR2 YFSETQ. Trimming took 0 bases from V and 7 from J; bases not matched to a gene: 4. The CDR3 is 14 residues long. The CDR3: CASSLEGGGQPQHF. The CDR3 region has the DNA TGCGCCAGCAGCTTGGAAGGGGGCGGCCAGCCCCAGCATTTT.

The chain is built from TRBV19 and TRBJ2-2; the D call may be TRBD1 or TRBD2 (6 bases each). This CDR3 contains 15 residues. V was shortened by 6 bases and J by 7 bases, with 18 bases between the two germline ends. Germline values: CDR1 LNHDA, CDR2 SQIVND (reference sequence). CDR3 sequence reads: CASSSGAVLGGELFF. DNA of the CDR3: TGTGCCAGTAGCTCGGGGGCGGTTCTTGGCGGGGAGCTGTTTTTT.

This rearrangement joins TRBV18 to TRBJ2-1; 9 bases agree with TRBD2. V lost 0 bases and J lost 8; bases outside the gene matches: 5. Germline V gene data show CDR1 as KGHSH and CDR2 as LQKENI. The CDR3 loop spans 15 amino acids. In nucleotides, the CDR3 is TGTGCCAGCTCACCACCGGCTAGCGGGGACCATGAGCAGTTCTTC. Amino acids: CASSPPASGDHEQFF.

CDR3 protein: CASSTRPGQGATEAFF. For the CDR3, the DNA is TGCGCCAGCAGCACACGGCCGGGACAGGGGGCCACTGAAGCTTTCTTT. This sequence joins TRBV4-1 and TRBJ1-1; 12 bases fit TRBD1. Per germline, CDR1 MGHRA and CDR2 YSYEKL. This CDR3 has 16 residues. Unmatched junction bases numbered 8, after V lost 5 bases and J lost 4 bases.

This chain joins TRBV11-3 and TRBJ1-1; D may be TRBD1 (5 bases). Deletions cut 4 bases from V and 0 bases from J, with 12 bases between. The length of the CDR3 is 15 residues. The germline V gene has CDR1 SGHNT and CDR2 YENEEA. The CDR3 here is CASSSRGPLNTEAFF. The CDR3 DNA follows: TGTGCCAGCAGCTCTAGGGGACCTCTGAACACTGAAGCTTTCTTT.

The chain links TRBV2 to TRBJ2-7; tentative D call: TRBD1 (7 bases). The CDR3 consists of 15 residues. V lost 5 bases and J lost 1, with 15 bases in between. CDR1 and CDR2 from the germline V gene are SNHLY and FYNNEI. The CDR3 DNA reads as TGTGCCAGCAGTCCAGAGGGGGCGGGATCCTACGAGCAGTACTTC. This translates into CASSPEGAGSYEQYF.

V gene TRBV7-9 combines with J gene TRBJ2-5; 8 bases fit TRBD2. V was pared by 5 bases and J by 4 bases, with 12 bases of the junction left unmatched. Looked up from germline, CDR1 is SEHNR and CDR2 is FQNEAQ (reference sequence). The CDR3 runs to 16 residues. The CDR3 nucleotides read TGTGCCAGCAGCGGGGGAGTAGCGGGGAGGTTAGAGACCCAGTACTTC. Its protein is CASSGGVAGRLETQYF. The complete variable domain, with remaining parts taken from reference TRBV7-9 and TRBJ2-5, reads DTGVSQNPRHKITKRGQNVTFRCDPISEHNRLYWYRQTLGQGPEFLTYFQNEAQLEKSRLLSDRFSAERPKGSFSTLEIQRTEQGDSAMYLCASSGGVAGRLETQYFGPGTRLLVL.

The genes are TRBV7-9 and TRBJ1-2, with D possibly being TRBD1 (5 bases). Germline CDR1 SEHNR, CDR2 FQNEAQ (reference sequence). Between the trimmed V and J ends, which lost 5 bases and 1 base, there was a span of 14 bases. This CDR3 is built from 15 residues. The CDR3 nucleotides read TGTGCCAGCAGCCCAGGAGGGGCCCTTAACTATGGCTACACCTTC. Amino acid sequence: CASSPGGALNYGYTF.

The CDR3 is CASSLGAGGRNIQYF. DNA for the CDR3: TGTGCCAGCAGCTTAGGGGCAGGGGGCCGAAACATTCAGTACTTC. The J gene is TRBJ2-4, the V gene TRBV7-8; 8 bases are a match to TRBD1. With V trimmed by 1 base and J by 6 bases, 5 bases remained unmatched. The CDR3 extends over 15 amino acids. Germline assignment: CDR1 SGHVS and CDR2 FQNEAQ.

The rearrangement uses TRBV11-3 and TRBJ2-7, with a tentative D call TRBD2 (5 bases). Trimming pared 4 bases from V and 2 bases from J, leaving 15 bases between. Germline V CDR1 and CDR2: SGHNT, YENEEA. The CDR3 consists of 15 residues. The CDR3 loop is CASSSAGGRTYEQYF. The CDR3, as DNA: TGTGCCAGCAGCTCCGCCGGAGGCAGAACCTACGAGCAGTACTTC.

The rearrangement links TRBV13 to TRBJ1-1; 7 bases are a match to TRBD1. Germline V gene data show CDR1 as PRHDT and CDR2 as FYEKMQ (reference sequence). This CDR3 is built from 18 residues. V shed 4 bases and J 2 bases; nucleotides not matched to a gene: 16. The CDR3 loop reads CASSYNGIGTVGNTEAFF. Written as DNA, the CDR3 is TGTGCCAGCAGCTACAACGGTATCGGGACAGTCGGAAACACTGAAGCTTTCTTT.

The chain has TRBV6-2 or TRBV6-3 and TRBJ1-6; the D gene is possibly TRBD1 (5 bases). Germline values: CDR1 MNHEY, CDR2 SVGEGT. V was cut by 6 bases and J by 7 bases, with 19 bases left in between. The CDR3 totals 16 residues. CDR3 DNA sequence: TGTGCCAGCAGCAAACGCGGCGACAGCTTAAATTCACCCCTCCACTTT. The encoded protein is CASSKRGDSLNSPLHF.

This chain joins TRBV27 and TRBJ2-7; D unclear. This CDR3 has 13 amino acids. Germline values: CDR1 MNHEY, CDR2 SMNVEV (reference sequence). V lost 2 bases, J lost 3 bases, and 8 bases lay in between. This CDR3 is CASSLGMDYEQYF. Written as DNA, the CDR3 is TGTGCCAGCAGTTTAGGAATGGACTACGAGCAGTACTTC.

V and J are TRBV27 and TRBJ1-5, with 9 bases that match TRBD1. This CDR3 region has 18 residues. The junction had 11 bases not matched to a gene; V was cut back by 5 bases and J by 0 bases. In germline, CDR1 is MNHEY, CDR2 SMNVEV (reference sequence). The CDR3: CASSIFGTGRYSNQPQHF. CDR3 nucleotides: TGTGCCAGCAGTATCTTCGGGACAGGGAGATATAGCAATCAGCCCCAGCATTTT.

This chain joins TRBV10-3 and TRBJ2-5, with TRBD1 matching over 9 bases. With 10 bases clipped from V and 2 bases from J, the junction kept 5 bases outside the gene matches. The CDR3 spans 13 residues. Germline assignment: CDR1 ENHRY and CDR2 SYGVKD. The CDR3 region has the DNA TGTGCCACACAGGGGGCGGGACAAGAGACCCAGTACTTC. As protein: CATQGAGQETQYF.

The chain has TRBV11-2 and TRBJ1-2; maybe TRBD1 (5 bases). The ends were cut back, 1 base at V and 8 bases at J, with 11 bases in the middle. Per the germline V gene, CDR1 is SGHAT and CDR2 is FQNNGV. CDR3 size: 13 residues. The CDR3 loop reads CASSLGSGGGYTF. In nucleotides, the CDR3 is TGTGCCAGCAGCTTAGGGTCTGGGGGAGGCTACACCTTC.

This chain uses TRBV6-5 with TRBJ2-7; a weak D match, TRBD1 (6 bases). CDR1 MNHEY and CDR2 SVGAGI come from the germline V gene. V lost 2 bases and J 6 bases, leaving 11 bases between the germline ends. This CDR3 has 13 residues. The CDR3 DNA is TGTGCCAGCAGTTACACCCAGACAGGCGAGCAGTACTTC. Its translation: CASSYTQTGEQYF.